This T cell receptor beta chain comes out of a study of T cell responses to AZD1222 COVID-19 vaccine. The germline V gene encodes CDR1 SGHRS and CDR2 YFSETQ. V trimming: 1 base; J trimming: 5 bases; junction bases outside the gene matches: 6. The CDR3 sequence is 15 residues long. Study-level points and caveats: The number of AZD1222 recipients seropositive at baseline was only five or six.

Points on this clone: As yet, its antigen is unknown.

The assay was immunoSEQ multiplex PCR, and TCRdb's table has in-frame clones only and misses some. The top ten clones hold around 1.5% of a sample with around 110,000 clones, roughly 92% of them seen once. The rearrangement uses TRBV5-1 and TRBJ2-5, with 9 bases fitting TRBD1. Material: peripheral blood, obtained 28 days after the second AZD1222 dose. The TCR comes from an adult who received the AZD1222 COVID-19 vaccine. DNA of the CDR3: TGCGCCAGCAGCTTGCAGACAGGGGGACAGGAGACCCAGTACTTC. Protein sequence: CASSLQTGGQETQYF. The full variable domain, in which reference TRBV5-1 and TRBJ2-5 provide the parts outside the CDR3, is KAGVTQTPRYLIKTRGQQVTLSCSPISGHRSVSWYQQTPGQGLQFLFEYFSETQRNKGNFPGRFSGRQFSNSRSEMNVSTLELGDSALYLCASSLQTGGQETQYFGPGTRLLVL.